This TCR beta chain was identified during a study of blood T cell repertoires in COVID-19. The J segment lost 2 bases and the V segment lost 5 bases, leaving 4 bases of the junction unmatched. The CDR3 loop spans 15 amino acids. Germline CDR1 and CDR2: SGHVS and FQNEAQ. The table came from immunoSEQ multiplex PCR; TCRdb's copy has only in-frame clones and leaves some out. The sample gives fewer than 300,000 clones, approximately 85% of which show up once; 0.87% is in the top ten. What was sequenced was peripheral blood. The receptor's source is a human donor with COVID-19, enrolled during active disease. The donor label of this sample is uncertain. The gene calls are TRBV7-8 and TRBJ2-2; 8 bases fit TRBD1. The CDR3: CASSRQGINTGELFF. The CDR3 region has the DNA TGTGCCAGCAGCCGACAGGGGATAAACACCGGGGAGCTGTTTTTT.